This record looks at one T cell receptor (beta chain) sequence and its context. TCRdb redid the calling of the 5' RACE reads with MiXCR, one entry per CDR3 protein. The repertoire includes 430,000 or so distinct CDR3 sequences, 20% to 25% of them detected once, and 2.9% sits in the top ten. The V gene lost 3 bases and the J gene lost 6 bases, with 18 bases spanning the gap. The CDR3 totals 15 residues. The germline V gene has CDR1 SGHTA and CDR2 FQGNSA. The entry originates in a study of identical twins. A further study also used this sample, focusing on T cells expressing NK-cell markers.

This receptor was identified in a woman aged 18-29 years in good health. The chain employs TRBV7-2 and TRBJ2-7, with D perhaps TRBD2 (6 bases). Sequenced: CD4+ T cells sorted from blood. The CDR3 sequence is CASSFASLGGFEQYF. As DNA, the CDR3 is TGTGCCAGCAGCTTTGCATCGTTGGGGGGATTCGAGCAGTACTTC.